This T cell receptor (beta chain) was observed in a study of blood T cell repertoires in COVID-19. On the study more broadly: COVID-19 samples collected from the United States, Italy and Spain covered acute and convalescent phases. T cells, B-cell-depleted T cells, or PBMCs supplied cDNA or gDNA.

In the original workflow: Quantification of nucleated cells was approximated via reference gene primer amplification. TCRdb's copy holds only in-frame clones and misses some; the assay was immunoSEQ multiplex PCR. The D gene and trimming were derived from the DNA, and the V and J assignments and clone size from that table. Counted here are 60,000 to 65,000 clones, around 83% occurring once; the ten biggest clones make up about 6%. The specimen sequenced was peripheral blood. This TCR came from a woman aged 55-70 years with acute or convalescent COVID-19.

The CDR3 loop reads CASSVGGNEAFF. The CDR3, as DNA: TGTGCCAGCAGTGTTGGGGGGAATGAAGCTTTCTTT. V is TRBV2 and J is TRBJ1-1, with D maybe TRBD1 (5 bases). The germline V and J ends were trimmed by 4 bases and 7 bases, with 10 bases remaining between them. The CDR3 is 12 amino acids. The germline V gene encodes CDR1 SNHLY and CDR2 FYNNEI.